The 2 T cell receptor beta chains below were found in one sample sequenced in a study of sequential checkpoint blockade in melanoma. Using immunoSEQ multiplex PCR, the repertoire was profiled, and TCRdb retains in-frame clones only, with some absent. The repertoire holds some 5,400 clones, approximately 18% seen once, with roughly 8.6% in the top ten. The treatment here: randomized to nivolumab then ipilimumab (arm A) or the reverse (arm B). The sample in question was tumor tissue (inferred from file names), obtained from a patient given nivolumab and ipilimumab in sequence. The receptors here all came from a human donor with melanoma.

This clone appeared many times. This chain joins TRBV11-3 and TRBJ1-2; possibly TRBD1 for D (5 bases). Germline CDR1 reads SGHNT; CDR2 reads YENEEA. Trimming removed 5 bases from V and 2 bases from J, with 15 bases in between. This CDR3 spans 15 amino acids. The CDR3 DNA sequence: TGTGCCAGCAGCCTCTATAGACAGAGCAACTATGGCTACACCTTC. Its translation is CASSLYRQSNYGYTF.

This clone is medium-sized in the sample. The CDR3 coding sequence is TGTGCCAGCGGAACACCGGGACGGAGAATGAACACTGAAGCTTTCTTT. Its protein product is CASGTPGRRMNTEAFF. This rearrangement joins TRBV12-5 to TRBJ1-1, with D possibly being TRBD1 (5 bases). This CDR3 has 16 residues. Germline CDR1 is LGHNT and CDR2 is FRNRAP. Supplemented by reference TRBV12-5 and TRBJ1-1, the full variable domain reads DARVTQTPRHKVTEMGQEVTMRCQPILGHNTVFWYRQTMMQGLELLAYFRNRAPLDDSGMPKDRFSAEMPDATLATLKIQPSEPRDSAVYFCASGTPGRRMNTEAFFGQGTRLTVV.